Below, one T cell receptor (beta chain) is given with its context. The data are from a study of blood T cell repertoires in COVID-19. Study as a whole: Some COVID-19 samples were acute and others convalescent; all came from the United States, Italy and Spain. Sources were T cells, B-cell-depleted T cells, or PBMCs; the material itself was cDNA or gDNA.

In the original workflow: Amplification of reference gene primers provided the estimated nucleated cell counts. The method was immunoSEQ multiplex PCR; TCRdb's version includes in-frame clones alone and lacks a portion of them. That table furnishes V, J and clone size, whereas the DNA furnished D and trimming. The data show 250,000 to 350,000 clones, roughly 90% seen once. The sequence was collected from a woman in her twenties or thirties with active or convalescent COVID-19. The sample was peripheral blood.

The CDR3 region has the DNA TGTGCCATCAGTGAGGCGCGGGGGTTGATTAACACTGAAGCTTTCTTT. This encodes CAISEARGLINTEAFF. The chain employs TRBV10-3 and TRBJ1-1; TRBD1 is a possible D gene (5 bases). The V end was cut by 2 bases, the J end by 2 bases, with 15 bases between. CDR1 and CDR2 (germline): ENHRY, SYGVKD. The CDR3 has 16 residues.